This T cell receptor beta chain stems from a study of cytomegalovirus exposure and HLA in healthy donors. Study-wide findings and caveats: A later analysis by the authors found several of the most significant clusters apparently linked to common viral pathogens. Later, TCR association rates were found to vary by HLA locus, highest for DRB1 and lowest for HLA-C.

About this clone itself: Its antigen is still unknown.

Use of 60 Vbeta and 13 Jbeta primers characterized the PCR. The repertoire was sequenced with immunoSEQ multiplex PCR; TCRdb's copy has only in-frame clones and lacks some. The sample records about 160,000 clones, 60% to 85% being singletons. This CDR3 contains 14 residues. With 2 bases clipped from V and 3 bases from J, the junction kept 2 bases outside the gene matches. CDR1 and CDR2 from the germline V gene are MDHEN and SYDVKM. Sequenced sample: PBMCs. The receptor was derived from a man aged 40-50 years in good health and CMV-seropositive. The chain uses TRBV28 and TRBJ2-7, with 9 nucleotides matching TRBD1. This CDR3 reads CASSLETGGYEQYF. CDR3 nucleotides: TGTGCCAGCAGTTTAGAGACAGGGGGCTACGAGCAGTACTTC. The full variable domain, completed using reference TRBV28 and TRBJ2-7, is DVKVTQSSRYLVKRTGEKVFLECVQDMDHENMFWYRQDPGLGLRLIYFSYDVKMKEKGDIPEGYSVSREKKERFSLILESASTNQTSMYLCASSLETGGYEQYFGPGTRLTVT.